Listed below are T cell receptor beta chains from one sample, sequenced in a study of CD8+ T cells in alopecia areata. Measured with immunoSEQ multiplex PCR; TCRdb has only the in-frame clones, and not every one. The sample lists some 150,000 clones, about two thirds seen once, with less than 40% in the top ten. The sample was CD8+ T cells sorted from blood. All receptors come from a human donor in good health. CDR3s include the opening cysteine and the closing phenylalanine or tryptophan. Fields, in order: CDR3 length, D gene, clone size, J gene, V gene, CDR3 DNA, CDR3 protein. The D gene is left open where the match is weak. Rows may omit the clone size; those that give it use once, few, many or a size class.

len: 14; d_gene: NA; abundance: NA; j_gene: TRBJ2-1; v_gene: TRBV13; CDR3nt: TGTGCCAGCAGCTTGAAGCGGAGATACAATGAGCAGTTCTTC; CDR3aa: CASSLKRRYNEQFF
len: 12; d_gene: NA; abundance: few; j_gene: TRBJ2-7; v_gene: TRBV11-2; CDR3nt: TGTGCCAGCAGCCAAGGACTGATCGAGCAGTACTTC; CDR3aa: CASSQGLIEQYF
len: 16; d_gene: NA; abundance: NA; j_gene: TRBJ2-5; v_gene: TRBV5-6; CDR3nt: TGTGCCAGCAGCAGCCTCGAGGGCGTGGGTCGGGAGACCCAGTACTTC; CDR3aa: CASSSLEGVGRETQYF
len: 13; d_gene: NA; abundance: NA; j_gene: TRBJ2-5; v_gene: TRBV28; CDR3nt: TGTGCCAGCAGTCCTGACGCCACCGAGACCCAGTACTTC; CDR3aa: CASSPDATETQYF
len: 15; d_gene: TRBD2; abundance: NA; j_gene: TRBJ2-1; v_gene: TRBV2; CDR3nt: TGTGCCAGCAGAGATAGCGGGAGCCCCTACAATGAGCAGTTCTTC; CDR3aa: CASRDSGSPYNEQFF
len: 15; d_gene: NA; abundance: NA; j_gene: TRBJ2-7; v_gene: TRBV4-1; CDR3nt: TGCGCCAGCAGCCAGGGGGGGCAACTCTCCTACGAGCAGTACTTC; CDR3aa: CASSQGGQLSYEQYF
len: 11; d_gene: TRBD1; abundance: few; j_gene: TRBJ1-2; v_gene: TRBV29-1; CDR3nt: TGCAGCGCCACGACAGGGAGCGGCTACACCTTC; CDR3aa: CSATTGSGYTF
len: 14; d_gene: NA; abundance: few; j_gene: TRBJ2-2; v_gene: TRBV19; CDR3nt: TGTGCCAGTAGTCCCGGGGCGAACACCGGGGAGCTGTTTTTT; CDR3aa: CASSPGANTGELFF
len: 13; d_gene: NA; abundance: NA; j_gene: TRBJ2-7; v_gene: TRBV5-1; CDR3nt: TGCGCCAGCAGCTTTGAACGGACCTACGAGCAGTACTTC; CDR3aa: CASSFERTYEQYF
len: 12; d_gene: NA; abundance: NA; j_gene: TRBJ2-5; v_gene: TRBV5-8; CDR3nt: TGTGCCAGCAGCTTGGCGGGCCCGACCCAGTACTTC; CDR3aa: CASSLAGPTQYF
len: 13; d_gene: TRBD2; abundance: NA; j_gene: TRBJ2-7; v_gene: TRBV29-1; CDR3nt: TGCAGCGTTGCGAGCGGGAGGTCCTACGAGCAGTACTTC; CDR3aa: CSVASGRSYEQYF
len: 15; d_gene: NA; abundance: NA; j_gene: TRBJ2-7; v_gene: TRBV30; CDR3nt: TGTGCCTGGAGTGTATCAACCGGAAAATTCTACGAGCAGTACTTC; CDR3aa: CAWSVSTGKFYEQYF
len: 14; d_gene: NA; abundance: NA; j_gene: TRBJ2-7; v_gene: TRBV9; CDR3nt: TGTGCCAGCAGCGTAGAGGATACCCCCTACGAGCAGTACTTC; CDR3aa: CASSVEDTPYEQYF
len: 14; d_gene: NA; abundance: NA; j_gene: TRBJ1-4; v_gene: TRBV5-1; CDR3nt: TGCGCCAGCAGCTTGGCCGGACTTAATGAAAAACTGTTTTTT; CDR3aa: CASSLAGLNEKLFF
len: 13; d_gene: TRBD1; abundance: few; j_gene: TRBJ2-3; v_gene: TRBV29-1; CDR3nt: TGCAGCGCTGACAGGGGGCAAGGAGATACGCAGTATTTT; CDR3aa: CSADRGQGDTQYF
len: 14; d_gene: TRBD2; abundance: NA; j_gene: TRBJ2-3; v_gene: TRBV7-9; CDR3nt: TGTGCCAGCAGCACTAGCGGGGGCACAGATACGCAGTATTTT; CDR3aa: CASSTSGGTDTQYF
len: 12; d_gene: NA; abundance: NA; j_gene: TRBJ2-7; v_gene: TRBV10-3; CDR3nt: TGTGCCATCAGTGAGGGGGCGTACGAGCAGTACTTC; CDR3aa: CAISEGAYEQYF
len: 12; d_gene: NA; abundance: NA; j_gene: TRBJ2-7; v_gene: TRBV7-9; CDR3nt: TGTGCCAGCAGCTCTGACGGCTACGAGCAGTACTTC; CDR3aa: CASSSDGYEQYF
len: 11; d_gene: NA; abundance: NA; j_gene: TRBJ2-7; v_gene: TRBV25-1; CDR3nt: TGTGCCAGCGGCGGACACTACGAGCAGTACTTC; CDR3aa: CASGGHYEQYF
len: 15; d_gene: NA; abundance: few; j_gene: TRBJ1-3; v_gene: TRBV9; CDR3nt: TGTGCCAGCAGCGTAGTAGGCAGCTCTGGAAACACCATATATTTT; CDR3aa: CASSVVGSSGNTIYF
len: 15; d_gene: TRBD2; abundance: NA; j_gene: TRBJ2-1; v_gene: TRBV2; CDR3nt: TGTGCCAGCAGGGCGACTAGCGGGAGCCACAATGAGCAGTTCTTC; CDR3aa: CASRATSGSHNEQFF
len: 16; d_gene: TRBD1; abundance: few; j_gene: TRBJ2-5; v_gene: TRBV18; CDR3nt: TGTGCCAGCTCGCCGCAGGAGACAGGGTCTTGGGAGACCCAGTACTTC; CDR3aa: CASSPQETGSWETQYF
len: 15; d_gene: NA; abundance: NA; j_gene: TRBJ2-5; v_gene: TRBV7-9; CDR3nt: TGTGCCAGCAGCCCAGCGGCTAGCGTACAAGAGACCCAGTACTTC; CDR3aa: CASSPAASVQETQYF
len: 14; d_gene: TRBD1; abundance: NA; j_gene: TRBJ2-5; v_gene: TRBV7-8; CDR3nt: TGTGCCAAAGGGGCAGGGGGCTTATTGGAGACCCAGTACTTC; CDR3aa: CAKGAGGLLETQYF
len: 16; d_gene: TRBD1; abundance: few; j_gene: TRBJ1-5; v_gene: TRBV15; CDR3nt: TGTGCCACCAGCAGTGGGGGGACAGGGGGTTATCAGCCCCAGCATTTT; CDR3aa: CATSSGGTGGYQPQHF
len: 14; d_gene: NA; abundance: once; j_gene: TRBJ2-1; v_gene: TRBV4-1; CDR3nt: TGCGCCAGCAGCCCCGTGGGGGGATACAATGAGCAGTTCTTC; CDR3aa: CASSPVGGYNEQFF
len: 15; d_gene: NA; abundance: NA; j_gene: TRBJ2-3; v_gene: TRBV29-1; CDR3nt: TGCAGCGTTGAAAAGGGGGACACCTACACAGATACGCAGTATTTT; CDR3aa: CSVEKGDTYTDTQYF
len: 15; d_gene: TRBD1; abundance: once; j_gene: TRBJ2-5; v_gene: TRBV15; CDR3nt: TGTGCCACCAGCAGATGGACAGGGTCAGATGAGACCCAGTACTTC; CDR3aa: CATSRWTGSDETQYF
len: 15; d_gene: TRBD1; abundance: few; j_gene: TRBJ2-2; v_gene: TRBV7-9; CDR3nt: TGTGCCAGCAGCCGAGACAGGGGCCACACCGGGGAGCTGTTTTTT; CDR3aa: CASSRDRGHTGELFF
len: 15; d_gene: TRBD1; abundance: NA; j_gene: TRBJ2-7; v_gene: TRBV15; CDR3nt: TGTGCCACCAGCGGGCATTGGACAGGGTTCGACGAGCAGTACTTC; CDR3aa: CATSGHWTGFDEQYF
len: 15; d_gene: NA; abundance: NA; j_gene: TRBJ2-2; v_gene: TRBV4-1; CDR3nt: TGCGCCAGCAGCCAATTGTGGACAGTCACCGGGGAGCTGTTTTTT; CDR3aa: CASSQLWTVTGELFF
len: 13; d_gene: TRBD1; abundance: NA; j_gene: TRBJ1-1; v_gene: TRBV29-1; CDR3nt: TGCAGCGTTGGGACCCCTGACAGGGCGGAAGCTTTCTTT; CDR3aa: CSVGTPDRAEAFF
len: 12; d_gene: NA; abundance: few; j_gene: TRBJ2-7; v_gene: TRBV6-6; CDR3nt: TGTGCCAGCAGCCAGACGGACTACGAGCAGTACTTC; CDR3aa: CASSQTDYEQYF
len: 15; d_gene: NA; abundance: NA; j_gene: TRBJ2-7; v_gene: TRBV9; CDR3nt: TGTGCCAGCAGCGTAGGAGTAGGCCCAACCTACGAGCAGTACTTC; CDR3aa: CASSVGVGPTYEQYF
len: 13; d_gene: NA; abundance: NA; j_gene: TRBJ2-1; v_gene: TRBV29-1; CDR3nt: TGCAGCGTCACAGGGGAAGCGGGCAATGAGCAGTTCTTC; CDR3aa: CSVTGEAGNEQFF
len: 14; d_gene: NA; abundance: few; j_gene: TRBJ1-2; v_gene: TRBV27; CDR3nt: TGTGCCAGCAGTTTGCAAGGGAATAACTATGGCTACACCTTC; CDR3aa: CASSLQGNNYGYTF
len: 16; d_gene: NA; abundance: few; j_gene: TRBJ1-1; v_gene: TRBV29-1; CDR3nt: TGCAGCGTTGAAGTAAGGGGGGGACACCAGGGCACTGAAGCTTTCTTT; CDR3aa: CSVEVRGGHQGTEAFF
len: 11; d_gene: NA; abundance: NA; j_gene: TRBJ2-7; v_gene: TRBV5-5; CDR3nt: TGTGCCAGCAGCTTGGACTACGAGCAGTACTTC; CDR3aa: CASSLDYEQYF
len: 14; d_gene: TRBD1; abundance: NA; j_gene: TRBJ1-2; v_gene: TRBV5-6; CDR3nt: TGTGCCAGCAGCTCCGGACAGGTCACGTATGGCTACACCTTC; CDR3aa: CASSSGQVTYGYTF
len: 11; d_gene: NA; abundance: few; j_gene: TRBJ2-4; v_gene: TRBV10-3; CDR3nt: TGTGCCGTGTCCGTGGGGGACATTCAGTACTTC; CDR3aa: CAVSVGDIQYF